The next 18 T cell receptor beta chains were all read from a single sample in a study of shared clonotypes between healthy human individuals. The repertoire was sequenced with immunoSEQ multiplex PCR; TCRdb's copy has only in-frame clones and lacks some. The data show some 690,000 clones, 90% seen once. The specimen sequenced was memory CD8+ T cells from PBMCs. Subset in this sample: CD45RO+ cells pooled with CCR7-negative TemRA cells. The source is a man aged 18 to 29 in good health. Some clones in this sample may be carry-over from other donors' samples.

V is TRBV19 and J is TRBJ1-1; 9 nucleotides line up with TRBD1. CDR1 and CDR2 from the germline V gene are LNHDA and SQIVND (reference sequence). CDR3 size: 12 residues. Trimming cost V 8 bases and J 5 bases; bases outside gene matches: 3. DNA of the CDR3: TGTGCCAGTGAACAGGGGGCTACTGAAGCTTTCTTT. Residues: CASEQGATEAFF.

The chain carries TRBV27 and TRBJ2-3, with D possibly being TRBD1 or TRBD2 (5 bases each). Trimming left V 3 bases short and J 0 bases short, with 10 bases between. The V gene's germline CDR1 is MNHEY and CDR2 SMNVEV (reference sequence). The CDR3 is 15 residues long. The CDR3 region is CASSFLGPSTDTQYF. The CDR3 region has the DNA TGTGCCAGCAGTTTTTTGGGACCGAGCACAGATACGCAGTATTTT.

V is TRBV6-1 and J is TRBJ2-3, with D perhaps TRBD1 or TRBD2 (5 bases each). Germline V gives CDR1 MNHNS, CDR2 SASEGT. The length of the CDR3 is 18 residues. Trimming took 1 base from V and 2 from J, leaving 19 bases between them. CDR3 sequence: CASSEGGIRGLFTDTQYF. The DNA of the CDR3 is TGTGCCAGCAGTGAAGGGGGCATTCGAGGACTTTTCACAGATACGCAGTATTTT.

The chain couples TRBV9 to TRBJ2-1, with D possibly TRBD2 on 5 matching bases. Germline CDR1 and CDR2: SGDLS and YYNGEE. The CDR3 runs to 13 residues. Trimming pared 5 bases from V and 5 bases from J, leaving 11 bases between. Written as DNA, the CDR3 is TGTGCCAGCAGGGTCGGGAAGAACAATGAGCAGTTCTTC. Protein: CASRVGKNNEQFF.

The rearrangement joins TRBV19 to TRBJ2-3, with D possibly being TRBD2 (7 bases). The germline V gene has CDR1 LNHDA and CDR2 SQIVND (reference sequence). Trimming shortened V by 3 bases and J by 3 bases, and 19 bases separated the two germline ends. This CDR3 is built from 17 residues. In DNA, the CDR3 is TGTGCCAGTAGTATCGACGGCGCGGGGGCCGAGACAGATACGCAGTATTTT. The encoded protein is CASSIDGAGAETDTQYF. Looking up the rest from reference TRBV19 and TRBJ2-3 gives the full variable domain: DGGITQSPKYLFRKEGQNVTLSCEQNLNHDAMYWYRQDPGQGLRLIYYSQIVNDFQKGDIAEGYSVSREKKESFPLTVTSAQKNPTAFYLCASSIDGAGAETDTQYFGPGTRLTVL.

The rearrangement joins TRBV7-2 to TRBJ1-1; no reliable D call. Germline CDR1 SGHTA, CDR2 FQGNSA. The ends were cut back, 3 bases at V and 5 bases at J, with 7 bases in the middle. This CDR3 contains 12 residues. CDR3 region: CASSLLGTEAFF. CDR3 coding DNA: TGTGCCAGCAGCTTGCTAGGAACTGAAGCTTTCTTT. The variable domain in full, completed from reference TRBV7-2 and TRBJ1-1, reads GAGVSQSPSNKVTEKGKDVELRCDPISGHTALYWYRQSLGQGLEFLIYFQGNSAPDKSGLPSDRFSAERTGGSVSTLTIQRTQQEDSAVYLCASSLLGTEAFFGQGTRLTVV.

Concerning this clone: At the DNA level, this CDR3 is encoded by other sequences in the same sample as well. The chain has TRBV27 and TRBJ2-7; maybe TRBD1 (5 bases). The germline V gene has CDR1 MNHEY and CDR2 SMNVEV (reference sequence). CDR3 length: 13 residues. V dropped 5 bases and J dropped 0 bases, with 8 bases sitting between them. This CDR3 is CASSTRVSYEQYF. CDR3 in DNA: TGTGCCAGCAGTACCAGGGTCTCCTACGAGCAGTACTTC.

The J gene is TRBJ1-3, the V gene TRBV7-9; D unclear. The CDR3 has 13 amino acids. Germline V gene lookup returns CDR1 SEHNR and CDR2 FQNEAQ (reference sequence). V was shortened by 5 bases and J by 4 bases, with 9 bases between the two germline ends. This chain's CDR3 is CASSPPWGNTIYF. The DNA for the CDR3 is TGTGCCAGCAGCCCCCCCTGGGGAAACACCATATATTTT.

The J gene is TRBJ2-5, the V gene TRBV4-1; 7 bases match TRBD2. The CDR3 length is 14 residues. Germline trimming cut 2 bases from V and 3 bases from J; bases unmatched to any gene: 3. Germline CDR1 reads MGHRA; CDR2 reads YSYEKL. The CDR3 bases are TGCGCCAGCAGCCAACCTAGCGGAGAAGAGACCCAGTACTTC. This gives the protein CASSQPSGEETQYF.

The CDR3 reads CASSRTGGIYNEQFF. The CDR3 region has the DNA TGTGCCAGCAGTCGGACAGGGGGGATCTACAATGAGCAGTTCTTC. The V gene is TRBV25-1, the J gene TRBJ2-1; 10 positions agree with TRBD1. Germline V CDR1 and CDR2: MGHDK, SYGVNS. The V and J ends lost 5 bases and 3 bases, in that order; junction bases with no gene match: 4. The CDR3 is 15 amino acids.

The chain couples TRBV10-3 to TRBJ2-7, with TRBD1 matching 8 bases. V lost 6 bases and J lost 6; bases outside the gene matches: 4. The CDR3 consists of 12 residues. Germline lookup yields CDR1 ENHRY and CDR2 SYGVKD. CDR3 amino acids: CAIRDRGPEQYF. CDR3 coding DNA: TGTGCCATCAGAGACAGGGGCCCCGAGCAGTACTTC.

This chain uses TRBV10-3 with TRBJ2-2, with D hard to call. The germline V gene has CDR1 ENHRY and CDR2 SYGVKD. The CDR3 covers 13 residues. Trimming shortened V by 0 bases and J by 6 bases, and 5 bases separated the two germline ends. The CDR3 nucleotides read TGTGCCATCAGTGAGTCGTGGCCCGGGGAGCTGTTTTTT. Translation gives CAISESWPGELFF.

In DNA, the CDR3 is TGTGCCAGCAGTACCCGTACAGGGGGCGAGCAGTACTTC. It specifies CASSTRTGGEQYF. The chain employs TRBV27 and TRBJ2-7, with 8 bases that match TRBD1. The CDR3 contains 13 residues. V was pared by 5 bases and J by 6 bases, with 6 bases of the junction left unmatched. The germline gives CDR1 MNHEY, CDR2 SMNVEV (reference sequence).

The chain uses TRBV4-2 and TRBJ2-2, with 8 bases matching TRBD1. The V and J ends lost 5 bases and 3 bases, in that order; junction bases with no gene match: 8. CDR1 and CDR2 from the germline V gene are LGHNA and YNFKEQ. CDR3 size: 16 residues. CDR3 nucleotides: TGTGCCAGCAGCTCCCGGACAGGGATGTACACCGGGGAGCTGTTTTTT. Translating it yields CASSSRTGMYTGELFF.

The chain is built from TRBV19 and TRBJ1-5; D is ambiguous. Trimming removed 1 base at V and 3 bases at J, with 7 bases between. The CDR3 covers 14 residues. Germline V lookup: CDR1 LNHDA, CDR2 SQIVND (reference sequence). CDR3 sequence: CASSIVTVNQPQHF. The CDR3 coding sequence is TGTGCCAGTAGTATAGTCACCGTCAATCAGCCCCAGCATTTT.

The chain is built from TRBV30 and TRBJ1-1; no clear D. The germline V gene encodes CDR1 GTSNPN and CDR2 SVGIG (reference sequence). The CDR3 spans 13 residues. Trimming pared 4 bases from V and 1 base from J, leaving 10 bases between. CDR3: CAWTFLENTEAFF. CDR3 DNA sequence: TGTGCCTGGACGTTCCTAGAGAACACTGAAGCTTTCTTT.

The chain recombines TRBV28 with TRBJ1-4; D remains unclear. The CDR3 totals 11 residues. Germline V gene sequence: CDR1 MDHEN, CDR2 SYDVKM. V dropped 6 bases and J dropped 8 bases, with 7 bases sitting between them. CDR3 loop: CASSPREKLFF. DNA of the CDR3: TGTGCCAGCAGCCCCAGGGAAAAACTGTTTTTT.

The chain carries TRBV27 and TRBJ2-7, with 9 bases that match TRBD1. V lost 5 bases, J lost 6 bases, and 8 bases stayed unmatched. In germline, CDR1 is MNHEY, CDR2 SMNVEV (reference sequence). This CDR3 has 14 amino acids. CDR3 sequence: CASSPGGQGGEQYF. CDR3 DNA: TGTGCCAGCAGTCCGGGGGGACAGGGAGGCGAGCAGTACTTC.